Following are 23 T cell receptor beta chains from one sample sequenced in a study of CD8 T cells in Susac syndrome. With random hexamers, 0.5 to 1 ug RNA was reverse transcribed. MiXCR, run by TCRdb on the immunoSEQ multiplex PCR reads, gives a single entry per CDR3 protein. This sample has 120,000 or so distinct CDR3 sequences, with 85% to 95% found just once. The sequenced sample consisted of CD4+ T cells from PBMCs. These receptor sequences come from a human donor with multiple sclerosis.

The genes are TRBV3-1 and TRBJ2-7, with D perhaps matching TRBD2 (5 bases). Trimming took off 0 bases at V and 6 bases at J, with 9 bases between the two ends. The CDR3 extends over 13 amino acids. Germline V gene data show CDR1 as LGHDT and CDR2 as YNNKEL (reference sequence). The DNA of the CDR3 is TGTGCCAGCAGCCAAGAATCTAGCCGCGAGCAGTACTTC. Encoded protein: CASSQESSREQYF.

CDR3 DNA: TGTGCCAGCAGCCAACGTGATATCGGGGAGCTGTTTTTT. Protein sequence: CASSQRDIGELFF. The chain couples TRBV3-1 to TRBJ2-2, with D unresolved. The CDR3 spans 13 residues. The germline V gene encodes CDR1 LGHDT and CDR2 YNNKEL (reference sequence). Deletions cut 2 bases from V and 7 bases from J, with 8 bases between.

The chain links TRBV18 to TRBJ1-1, with no clear D. Germline V CDR1 and CDR2: KGHSH, LQKENI. CDR3 length: 17 residues. Deletions cut 0 bases from V and 0 bases from J, with 14 bases between. The DNA of the CDR3 is TGTGCCAGCTCACCACCGAGTGGTGGGAGGTTGAACACTGAAGCTTTCTTT. Its translation: CASSPPSGGRLNTEAFF.

A few counts support this clonotype. The chain links TRBV6-5 to TRBJ1-1, with 8 positions matching TRBD1. Trimming took 0 bases from V and 4 from J; bases not matched to a gene: 10. This CDR3 is 17 amino acids long. The germline V gene encodes CDR1 MNHEY and CDR2 SVGAGI. CDR3 DNA: TGTGCCAGCAGTTACTCGATGTTTGGACAGGGAGGCACTGAAGCTTTCTTT. This translates into CASSYSMFGQGGTEAFF.

The chain combines TRBV11-2 with TRBJ2-3; D ambiguous. Germline lookup yields CDR1 SGHAT and CDR2 FQNNGV. The CDR3 totals 15 residues. V shed 2 bases and J shed 1 base, with 10 bases lying between them. CDR3 in amino acids: CASSLRPSGTDTQYF. The DNA for the CDR3 is TGTGCCAGCAGCTTACGCCCCTCAGGCACAGATACGCAGTATTTT.

The chain employs TRBV6-1 and TRBJ1-2; D gene unclear. Trimming stripped 2 bases from V and 3 bases from J, with 13 bases between. Germline V gene lookup returns CDR1 MNHNS and CDR2 SASEGT. The CDR3 is 15 amino acids. CDR3 sequence: CASSEYVSGYYGYTF. In nucleotides, the CDR3 is TGTGCCAGCAGTGAATATGTCAGCGGATACTATGGCTACACCTTC.

The rearrangement joins TRBV5-1 to TRBJ1-1, with D uncertain. The V end lost 0 bases, the J end lost 4 bases, and 10 bases lay between the germline ends. CDR1 SGHRS and CDR2 YFSETQ come from the germline V gene. The CDR3 totals 14 residues. The CDR3, as DNA: TGCGCCAGCAGCTTGGCCCTGGATCTCACTGAAGCTTTCTTT. It encodes CASSLALDLTEAFF. The full variable domain, in which reference TRBV5-1 and TRBJ1-1 provide the parts outside the CDR3, is KAGVTQTPRYLIKTRGQQVTLSCSPISGHRSVSWYQQTPGQGLQFLFEYFSETQRNKGNFPGRFSGRQFSNSRSEMNVSTLELGDSALYLCASSLALDLTEAFFGQGTRLTVV.

The chain combines TRBV28 with TRBJ2-3; possible D gene TRBD2, 6 bases. This CDR3 has 13 amino acids. V was trimmed by 10 bases and J by 2 bases, leaving 13 bases between them. Germline CDR1 reads MDHEN; CDR2 reads SYDVKM. CDR3 bases: TGTGCCACCTGCGGGGTCAACACAGATACGCAGTATTTT. Amino acid sequence: CATCGVNTDTQYF.

This chain uses TRBV27 with TRBJ2-5; 8 nucleotides align to TRBD2. CDR1 and CDR2 from the germline V gene are MNHEY and SMNVEV (reference sequence). The CDR3 sequence is 15 residues long. The trim removed 6 bases at V and 5 bases at J, leaving 11 bases unmatched. CDR3 residues: CASSFWGLVGETQYF. As DNA, the CDR3 is TGTGCCAGCAGCTTCTGGGGACTAGTAGGGGAGACCCAGTACTTC.

The genes are TRBV7-2 and TRBJ2-5; D remains unclear. Germline CDR1 is SGHTA and CDR2 is FQGNSA. Trimming removed 0 bases at V and 5 bases at J, with 4 bases between. CDR3 length equals 12 residues. CDR3 sequence: CASSLARETQYF. CDR3 DNA sequence: TGTGCCAGCAGCTTAGCGCGGGAGACCCAGTACTTC.

The chain combines TRBV27 with TRBJ2-7, with D possibly being TRBD1 or TRBD2 (6 bases each). V lost 8 bases to trimming and J lost 7 bases, with 21 bases between them. Germline V gene sequence: CDR1 MNHEY, CDR2 SMNVEV (reference sequence). This CDR3 region has 14 residues. CDR3 DNA: TGTGCCAGCGGTTGGACGGGGGCGGTACGTGAGCAGTACTTC. This gives the protein CASGWTGAVREQYF.

V usage is TRBV3-1 and J usage is TRBJ1-2, with D perhaps matching TRBD1 (6 bases). From germline, CDR1 is LGHDT and CDR2 YNNKEL (reference sequence). CDR3 size: 14 residues. Trimming stripped 2 bases from V and 3 bases from J, with 10 bases between. The chain's CDR3 is CASSQLTGDYGYTF. The CDR3 DNA sequence: TGTGCCAGCAGCCAATTGACAGGCGACTATGGCTACACCTTC. Combining the CDR3 with reference TRBV3-1 and TRBJ1-2 gives the whole variable domain DTAVSQTPKYLVTQMGNDKSIKCEQNLGHDTMYWYKQDSKKFLKIMFSYNNKELIINETVPNRFSPKSPDKAHLNLHINSLELGDSAVYFCASSQLTGDYGYTFGSGTRLTVV.

The chain links TRBV6-5 to TRBJ2-7; D not certain. Germline values: CDR1 MNHEY, CDR2 SVGAGI. V shed 2 bases and J shed 1 base, with 6 bases lying between them. This CDR3 has 13 residues. The CDR3 is CASSYSKSYEQYF. The CDR3 region has the DNA TGTGCCAGCAGTTACAGCAAGTCCTACGAGCAGTACTTC.

This chain connects TRBV29-1 to TRBJ2-2; D may be TRBD1 (5 bases). The CDR3 is 13 residues long. CDR1 and CDR2 from the germline V gene are SQVTM and ANQGSEA. The germline V and J ends were trimmed by 4 bases and 2 bases, with 8 bases remaining between them. CDR3 loop: CSVGQGNTGELFF. The CDR3 nucleotides are TGCAGCGTTGGGCAGGGAAACACCGGGGAGCTGTTTTTT.

The V call is TRBV15, the J call TRBJ1-3; 8 bases map to TRBD1. The V and J ends lost 1 base and 2 bases, in that order; junction bases with no gene match: 10. This CDR3 spans 18 amino acids. Germline CDR1 reads LNHNV; CDR2 reads YYDKDF (reference sequence). The DNA for the CDR3 is TGTGCCACCAGCAGAGCTCGAGGACAGGGAAAAACTGGAAACACCATATATTTT. Its translation is CATSRARGQGKTGNTIYF.

The V and J genes are TRBV20-1 and TRBJ1-1; D possibly corresponds to TRBD1 (6 bases). In germline, CDR1 is DFQATT, CDR2 SNEGSKA (reference sequence). V was cut by 6 bases and J by 3 bases, with 14 bases left in between. This CDR3 has 13 residues. The CDR3 is CSARTGAYTEAFF. The CDR3 DNA is TGCAGTGCCAGGACGGGGGCGTACACTGAAGCTTTCTTT.

This chain connects TRBV12-3 or TRBV12-4 to TRBJ1-5, with D unclear. The CDR3 is made up of 14 amino acids. V lost 6 bases, J lost 3 bases, and 12 bases lay in between. CDR3 bases: TGTGCCAGCAGATTGACCGGGATCAATCAGCCCCAGCATTTT. Translating gives CASRLTGINQPQHF.

The chain couples TRBV5-6 to TRBJ1-6; no clear D. The CDR3 spans 13 residues. V shed 4 bases and J shed 4 bases, with 6 bases lying between them. Germline CDR1 SGHDT, CDR2 YYEEEE. CDR3 DNA: TGTGCCAGCAGCCCTAATTATAATTCACCCCTCCACTTT. Amino acids: CASSPNYNSPLHF.

This clonotype showed up just a few times. The rearrangement links TRBV5-4 to TRBJ2-5; D remains ambiguous. This CDR3 comprises 13 residues. Germline-derived CDR1 and CDR2 are SGHNT and YYREEE (reference sequence). The V and J ends lost 2 bases and 1 base respectively, with 6 bases between them. The CDR3 protein is CASSLGPQETQYF. For the CDR3, the DNA is TGTGCCAGCAGCTTAGGTCCCCAAGAGACCCAGTACTTC.

This sequence joins TRBV19 and TRBJ1-5, with 9 positions matching TRBD1. The CDR3 is made up of 16 amino acids. Germline CDR1 reads LNHDA; CDR2 reads SQIVND (reference sequence). V was clipped by 4 bases and J by 3 bases; unmatched bases: 7. The CDR3 region has the DNA TGTGCCAGTAGTAACAGGGGGCTTAGCAACAATCAGCCCCAGCATTTT. Translated, it gives CASSNRGLSNNQPQHF.

The CDR3: CASSESGKGYGYTF. In DNA, the CDR3 is TGTGCCAGCAGTGAATCGGGCAAAGGCTACGGCTACACCTTC. The chain has TRBV25-1 and TRBJ1-2, with D unclear. The CDR3 consists of 14 residues. With 1 base removed from V and 8 bases from J, the gap between germline ends came to 14 bases. Germline loops: CDR1 MGHDK, CDR2 SYGVNS.

The V gene is TRBV29-1, the J gene TRBJ2-3; 7 bases line up with TRBD1. The germline gives CDR1 SQVTM, CDR2 ANQGSEA. The CDR3 has 11 amino acids. J lost 9 bases, V lost 7 bases, and 7 bases had no gene match. CDR3 in DNA: TGCAGCGAAAAACAGGGGCAAACGCAGTATTTT. This translates into CSEKQGQTQYF.

The V call is TRBV20-1, the J call TRBJ2-5; 7 bases map to TRBD1. The CDR3 runs to 14 residues. V shed 6 bases and J 7 bases; nucleotides not matched to a gene: 14. Germline CDR1 DFQATT, CDR2 SNEGSKA (reference sequence). The CDR3: CSATTGTERGTQYF. The CDR3 nucleotides are TGCAGTGCCACCACCGGGACAGAGCGTGGGACCCAGTACTTC.